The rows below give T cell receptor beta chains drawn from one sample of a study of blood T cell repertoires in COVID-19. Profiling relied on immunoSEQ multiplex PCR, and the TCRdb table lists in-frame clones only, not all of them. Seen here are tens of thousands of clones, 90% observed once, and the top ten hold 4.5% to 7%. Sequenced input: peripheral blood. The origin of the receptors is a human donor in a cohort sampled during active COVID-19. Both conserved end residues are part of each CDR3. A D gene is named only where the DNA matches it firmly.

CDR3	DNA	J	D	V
CASSVVGGNTEAFF	TGTGCCAGCAGCGTAGTCGGGGGGAACACTGAAGCTTTCTTT	TRBJ1-1	NA	TRBV9
CASSRMGQGVYGYTF	TGCGCCAGCAGCCGCATGGGACAGGGGGTCTATGGCTACACCTTC	TRBJ1-2	TRBD1	TRBV4-3
CASSQSGGGRTDTQYF	TGTGCCAGCAGCCAGTCGGGGGGGGGACGCACAGATACGCAGTATTTT	TRBJ2-3	TRBD2	TRBV4-2
CASSLSPGTGTHEQYF	TGTGCCAGCAGCTTATCGCCCGGGACAGGGACCCACGAGCAGTACTTC	TRBJ2-7	TRBD1	TRBV7-2
CASGISGVRVETQYF	TGTGCTAGTGGGATCTCTGGGGTCAGGGTTGAGACCCAGTACTTC	TRBJ2-5	NA	TRBV12-5
CASSLTGGLGYTF	TGTGCCAGCAGCCTGACAGGGGGCCTTGGCTACACCTTC	TRBJ1-2	TRBD1	TRBV6-5
CSVVASGGQETQYF	TGCAGCGTTGTCGCGTCGGGGGGACAAGAGACCCAGTACTTC	TRBJ2-5	TRBD2	TRBV29-1
CASRIGQLKTPTYEQYF	TGTGCCAGCAGAATCGGACAGTTGAAGACCCCAACCTACGAGCAGTACTTC	TRBJ2-7	NA	TRBV7-2
CASKSSGNANEQFF	TGTGCCAGTAAAAGTAGCGGGAATGCCAATGAGCAGTTCTTC	TRBJ2-1	TRBD2	TRBV19
CASSFRGYQETQYF	TGTGCCAGCAGCTTCCGGGGGTACCAAGAGACCCAGTACTTC	TRBJ2-5	NA	TRBV5-4
CASSPLGAQETQYF	TGCGCCAGCAGCCCCCTGGGGGCCCAAGAGACCCAGTACTTC	TRBJ2-5	NA	TRBV4-1
CASTTSTSGSLEQYF	TGTGCCAGCACGACATCAACTAGCGGGAGTCTCGAGCAGTACTTC	TRBJ2-7	TRBD2	TRBV6-6
CASSLTGPGETQYF	TGTGCCAGTAGTCTGACAGGGCCCGGGGAGACCCAGTACTTC	TRBJ2-5	TRBD1	TRBV19
CASSLSGTEAIHYGYTF	TGTGCCAGCAGCCTCAGCGGGACGGAGGCGATACACTATGGCTACACCTTC	TRBJ1-2	NA	TRBV7-9
CASSIGTSGPVGEQFF	TGTGCCAGCAGCATCGGGACTAGCGGACCCGTCGGTGAGCAGTTCTTC	TRBJ2-1	TRBD2	TRBV7-9
CASSRTVNQPQHF	TGTGCCAGCAGTAGGACAGTCAATCAGCCCCAGCATTTT	TRBJ1-5	NA	TRBV12-3/TRBV12-4
CASSIGTSGTLGTDTQYF	TGTGCCAGCAGCATCGGGACTAGCGGAACCTTGGGGACAGATACGCAGTATTTT	TRBJ2-3	TRBD2	TRBV7-9
CASRPTSVDTQYF	TGTGCCAGTAGGCCGACTAGCGTGGATACGCAGTATTTT	TRBJ2-3	TRBD2	TRBV19